These 24 T cell receptor beta chains originate from one sample sequenced in a study of OX40 agonist ivuxolimab in advanced cancers. The assay was immunoSEQ multiplex PCR, and TCRdb's table has in-frame clones only and misses some. The sample carries almost 35,000 clones, 70% to 80% recorded once. Here the sequenced sample was CD4+ or CD8+ T cells sorted from blood, taken in a trial of the OX40 agonist ivuxolimab. These receptors were collected from an adult with an advanced solid tumor such as melanoma, head and neck, liver or kidney cancer.

The gene calls are TRBV6-1 and TRBJ2-1; 7 nucleotides align to TRBD1. The V gene end was trimmed by 10 bases and the J gene end by 6 bases; junction bases not matched to a gene: 6. Per the germline V gene, CDR1 is MNHNS and CDR2 is SASEGT. This CDR3 has 12 amino acids. As DNA, the CDR3 is TGTGCCACCGGACAGGTGAGCAATGAGCAGTTCTTC. Protein product: CATGQVSNEQFF.

Turning to this clone: Relative to the germline gene, one junction end is altered; a read error may explain this. This chain uses TRBV5-4 with TRBJ2-3; D remains ambiguous. The germline V gene encodes CDR1 SGHNT and CDR2 YYREEE (reference sequence). The CDR3 consists of 15 residues. CDR3 sequence (DNA): TGCGCCAGCAGCCAAGATTTCCCTAGCACAGATACGCAGTATTTT. It codes for CASSQDFPSTDTQYF.

This sequence joins TRBV27 and TRBJ2-6, with D possibly matching TRBD2 (6 bases). The CDR3 runs 18 residues. Deletions cut 5 bases from V and 5 bases from J, with 22 bases between. Germline V CDR1 and CDR2: MNHEY, SMNVEV (reference sequence). Written as DNA, the CDR3 is TGTGCCAGCAGTGTGCGGGACTGGCTACAAAGTCGGGCCAACGTCCTGACTTTC. It specifies CASSVRDWLQSRANVLTF. The full variable domain, in which reference TRBV27 and TRBJ2-6 provide the parts outside the CDR3, is EAQVTQNPRYLITVTGKKLTVTCSQNMNHEYMSWYRQDPGLGLRQIYYSMNVEVTDKGDVPEGYKVSRKEKRNFPLILESPSPNQTSLYFCASSVRDWLQSRANVLTFGAGSRLTVL.

This clone was counted a few times. This rearrangement joins TRBV27 to TRBJ2-7; no clear D gene. CDR1 is MNHEY, CDR2 SMNVEV, per germline (reference sequence). The CDR3 totals 13 residues. Trimming took 3 bases from V and 1 from J, leaving 7 bases between them. The CDR3 DNA reads as TGTGCCAGCAGTTTTGACAAATCCTACGAGCAGTACTTC. It codes for CASSFDKSYEQYF.

This clone was seen just once. The chain has TRBV5-4 and TRBJ2-7; tentatively, D is TRBD1 (8 bases). The length of the CDR3 is 16 residues. V dropped 3 bases and J dropped 5 bases, with 21 bases sitting between them. Germline CDR1 SGHNT, CDR2 YYREEE (reference sequence). This CDR3 reads CASSSRTGRELDEQYF. CDR3 DNA: TGTGCCAGCAGCTCTAGGACAGGGAGGGAACTCGACGAGCAGTACTTC.

The chain employs TRBV9 and TRBJ2-3; D may be TRBD2 (5 bases). The V and J ends lost 0 bases and 4 bases respectively, with 18 bases between them. Germline lookup yields CDR1 SGDLS and CDR2 YYNGEE. CDR3 size: 17 residues. CDR3 sequence reads: CASSVGGSSKRSDTQYF. CDR3 DNA: TGTGCCAGCAGCGTAGGTGGGTCTAGTAAGCGGTCAGATACGCAGTATTTT.

This clone was counted between two and nine times. The V and J genes are TRBV4-1 and TRBJ1-1, with a possible D match to TRBD1 (6 bases). This CDR3 has 13 amino acids. CDR1 MGHRA and CDR2 YSYEKL come from the germline V gene. Deletions cut 8 bases from V and 1 base from J, with 11 bases between. In DNA, the CDR3 is TGCGCCAGCGGACAGAACAGGAACACTGAAGCTTTCTTT. Its protein product is CASGQNRNTEAFF.

V usage is TRBV5-1 and J usage is TRBJ1-1; D not resolved. The CDR3 length is 17 residues. CDR1 and CDR2 from the germline V gene are SGHRS and YFSETQ. Trimming shortened V by 1 base and J by 3 bases, and 19 bases separated the two germline ends. CDR3 residues: CASSLSLVQRKDTEAFF. The CDR3 bases are TGCGCCAGCAGCTTGTCCTTAGTCCAAAGGAAGGACACTGAAGCTTTCTTT.

V gene TRBV5-1 combines with J gene TRBJ1-1, with D hard to call. The CDR3 contains 12 residues. With 1 base removed from V and 8 bases from J, the gap between germline ends came to 9 bases. Germline V gives CDR1 SGHRS, CDR2 YFSETQ. The CDR3 loop is CASSLLDGEAFF. The CDR3 bases are TGCGCCAGCAGCTTGTTGGACGGAGAAGCTTTCTTT.

V gene TRBV5-1 combines with J gene TRBJ1-6; no reliable D call. The CDR3 contains 13 residues. Between the trimmed V and J ends, which lost 2 bases and 9 bases, there was a span of 9 bases. CDR1 and CDR2 (germline): SGHRS, YFSETQ. The CDR3 here is CASSFVPPSPLHF. The CDR3 nucleotides read TGCGCCAGCAGCTTTGTCCCACCTTCACCCCTCCACTTT.

This clone has only a few counts. The chain carries TRBV5-1 and TRBJ1-5; D call uncertain. CDR1 and CDR2 (germline): SGHRS, YFSETQ. This CDR3 is 13 amino acids long. V dropped 0 bases and J dropped 0 bases, with 1 base sitting between them. The CDR3 bases are TGCGCCAGCAGCTTGGGTAGCAATCAGCCCCAGCATTTT. It specifies CASSLGSNQPQHF.

The chain couples TRBV5-1 to TRBJ1-4; D is unresolved. V gave up 0 bases and J gave up 3 bases, with 6 bases separating them. This CDR3 has 14 amino acids. Germline V lookup: CDR1 SGHRS, CDR2 YFSETQ. CDR3 amino acids: CASSLEHPNEKLFF. In DNA form, the CDR3 reads TGCGCCAGCAGCTTGGAACACCCTAATGAAAAACTGTTTTTT.

The V and J genes are TRBV10-2 and TRBJ2-1, with D possibly being TRBD2 (6 bases). Trimming cost V 6 bases and J 4 bases, with 10 bases left between them. Germline loops: CDR1 WSHSY, CDR2 SAAADI. The length of the CDR3 is 13 residues. The CDR3 DNA sequence: TGCGCCAGCAGGACGGGGGAATACAATGAGCAGTTCTTC. Its translation: CASRTGEYNEQFF.

The chain is built from TRBV4-1 and TRBJ1-4, with D hard to call. This CDR3 contains 13 residues. Trimming shortened V by 1 base and J by 8 bases, and 8 bases separated the two germline ends. The germline V gene encodes CDR1 MGHRA and CDR2 YSYEKL. CDR3 sequence: CASSQGVQEKLFF. The CDR3, as DNA: TGCGCCAGCAGCCAAGGGGTCCAAGAAAAACTGTTTTTT.

The chain is built from TRBV30 and TRBJ2-1, with a weak D call TRBD1 (5 bases). Germline loops: CDR1 GTSNPN, CDR2 SVGIG (reference sequence). V lost 6 bases and J 2 bases, leaving 14 bases between the germline ends. The CDR3 spans 14 residues. The CDR3 DNA reads as TGTGCCTGCTCTAGGGGCGGTACCTACAATGAGCAGTTCTTC. As protein: CACSRGGTYNEQFF.

The CDR3 sequence is CASTRPINSPLHF. CDR3 in DNA: TGTGCCAGCACTCGACCGATTAATTCACCCCTCCACTTT. J is TRBJ1-6 and V is TRBV2; D unresolved. The length of the CDR3 is 13 residues. Germline assignment: CDR1 SNHLY and CDR2 FYNNEI. Trimming left V 7 bases short and J 6 bases short, with 10 bases between. The variable domain in full, completed from reference TRBV2 and TRBJ1-6, reads EPEVTQTPSHQVTQMGQEVILRCVPISNHLYFYWYRQILGQKVEFLVSFYNNEISEKSEIFDDQFSVERPDGSNFTLKIRSTKLEDSAMYFCASTRPINSPLHFGNGTRLTVT.

The rearrangement uses TRBV5-1 and TRBJ2-7; a weak D match, TRBD2 (5 bases). The germline V and J ends were trimmed by 2 bases and 3 bases, with 9 bases remaining between them. Germline V gene data show CDR1 as SGHRS and CDR2 as YFSETQ. The CDR3 has 13 residues. CDR3: CASSFYGDYEQYF. The CDR3 nucleotides read TGCGCCAGCAGCTTCTACGGGGACTACGAGCAGTACTTC.

The chain has TRBV6-5 and TRBJ2-7; TRBD1 aligns across 10 bases. This CDR3 is built from 14 residues. Per the germline V gene, CDR1 is MNHEY and CDR2 is SVGAGI. With 8 bases clipped from V and 7 bases from J, the junction kept 11 bases outside the gene matches. For the CDR3, the DNA is TGTGCCAGCGGACAGGGGGATGCTACGAGGGAGCAGTACTTC. It specifies CASGQGDATREQYF.

The V gene is TRBV28, the J gene TRBJ1-5; D is unclear. Germline assignment: CDR1 MDHEN and CDR2 SYDVKM. V lost 5 bases to trimming and J lost 1 base, with 15 bases between them. The CDR3 sequence is 16 residues long. The CDR3, as DNA: TGTGCCAGCAGTCCAGGTATAACGGGAAGCAATCAGCCCCAGCATTTT. Protein product: CASSPGITGSNQPQHF. Using reference TRBV28 and TRBJ1-5 for the parts outside the CDR3, the full variable domain is DVKVTQSSRYLVKRTGEKVFLECVQDMDHENMFWYRQDPGLGLRLIYFSYDVKMKEKGDIPEGYSVSREKKERFSLILESASTNQTSMYLCASSPGITGSNQPQHFGDGTRLSIL.

CDR3 in DNA: TGTGCCGTCGAGTCGGCAGGCCGAGATTCACCCCTCCACTTT. It yields the protein CAVESAGRDSPLHF. This chain uses TRBV6-1 with TRBJ1-6; D not certain. Trimming removed 11 bases from V and 8 bases from J, with 19 bases in between. CDR1 MNHNS and CDR2 SASEGT come from the germline V gene. This CDR3 has 14 residues.

The V call is TRBV9, the J call TRBJ1-1; D call uncertain. The CDR3 runs to 13 residues. Germline V CDR1 and CDR2: SGDLS, YYNGEE. Trimming removed 0 bases at V and 5 bases at J, with 8 bases between. CDR3 nucleotide sequence: TGTGCCAGCAGCGTAGGACCCCATACTGAAGCTTTCTTT. Amino acid sequence: CASSVGPHTEAFF.

The chain carries TRBV6-5 and TRBJ2-7, with TRBD1 as a possible D gene (5 bases). Germline values: CDR1 MNHEY, CDR2 SVGAGI. V was clipped by 1 base and J by 4 bases, with 14 bases between them. The CDR3 loop spans 15 amino acids. DNA of the CDR3: TGTGCCAGCAGTTACTTGTACCGGACACGTTACGAGCAGTACTTC. It encodes CASSYLYRTRYEQYF.

As concerns this clone: The junction and the germline gene differ at one end; a read error may be behind it. J is TRBJ1-5 and V is TRBV7-9; D is perhaps TRBD1 (5 bases). The CDR3 is 14 residues long. Germline V lookup: CDR1 SEHNR, CDR2 FQNEAQ (reference sequence). DNA of the CDR3: TGTGCCAGCAGATTAGGGGCTAGCAATCAGCCCCAGCATTTT. Translating gives CASRLGASNQPQHF.

This clone appeared once. V usage is TRBV30 and J usage is TRBJ1-5; D is ambiguous. The CDR3 contains 16 residues. Per the germline V gene, CDR1 is GTSNPN and CDR2 is SVGIG (reference sequence). With 0 bases removed from V and 5 bases from J, the gap between germline ends came to 17 bases. The CDR3 protein is CAWSVRGGPPYQPQHF. The CDR3 DNA follows: TGTGCCTGGAGTGTAAGAGGTGGGCCTCCTTATCAGCCCCAGCATTTT.